Given below is one TCR beta chain in context. TRAV and TRBV primers primed cDNA for both TCRalpha and TCRbeta. TCR amplification used around 19 PCR cycles, a constant-region primer and a V-primer adapter. TCRdb reprocessed the reads with MiXCR, giving one entry per CDR3 protein. This sample yields about 39,000 distinct CDR3 sequences, of which more than 20% are seen a single time; under 9.5% belongs to the top ten. The CDR3 totals 15 residues. Germline V CDR1 and CDR2: SGHVS, FNYEAQ. With V trimmed by 5 bases and J by 2 bases, 4 bases remained unmatched. This sample was taken from a study of low-dose radiotherapy and immunotherapy resistance in tumors. About the research overall: A dose of 0.5 Gy per fraction was delivered to Cohort 1 every 2 weeks, for a total of 6.5 Gy. Daily oral aspirin at 300 mg began on cycle 1 day 1 and lasted four cycles. Over 26 weeks, cohort 2 got 1 Gy every two weeks, reaching 13 Gy.

As for time point: after trial treatment. Treatment specified: LDRT plus nivolumab, ipilimumab, low-dose cyclophosphamide and aspirin (RACIN trial). The presence of advanced solid tumors lacking tumor-infiltrating lymphocytes characterized eligible patients. The TCR originated in a female donor with ovarian cancer. The sequenced sample was PBMCs, obtained after low-dose radiotherapy plus immunotherapy. The rearrangement joins TRBV7-6 to TRBJ1-4, with 8 positions matching TRBD1. CDR3 sequence: CASSSRTGTNEKLFF. The CDR3 nucleotides are TGTGCCAGCAGCAGCAGGACAGGGACTAATGAAAAACTGTTTTTT.